This T cell receptor beta chain emerged from a study of CD8 T cells in ankylosing spondylitis. TCRdb analysed the 5' RACE reads with MiXCR anew, one entry per CDR3 protein. The sample has 250,000 or so distinct CDR3 sequences, 18% seen once. Findings and caveats of the study: Prior work had noted some motif variants in reactive arthritis blood and synovial fluid. A TCR beta motif of roughly 8 highly homologous variants appeared characteristic of ankylosing spondylitis blood. Significant enrichment of disease-linked clones was reported in matched ankylosing spondylitis synovial fluid.

CDR1 and CDR2 from the germline V gene are LGHNA and YSLEER. Deletions cut 0 bases from V and 7 bases from J, with 13 bases between. The CDR3 contains 14 residues. Comments on this clonotype: Its antigen is unknown.

The clonotype comes from a male donor with ankylosing spondylitis or in good health (not recorded which). The sample comprised blood, either unsorted or a sorted T cell fraction (not recorded which). The J gene is TRBJ2-7, the V gene TRBV4-3; perhaps TRBD2 as D (6 bases). The CDR3 nucleotides are TGCGCCAGCAGCCAAGACGCGGGGTTGGGAGAGCAGTACTTC. This encodes CASSQDAGLGEQYF.